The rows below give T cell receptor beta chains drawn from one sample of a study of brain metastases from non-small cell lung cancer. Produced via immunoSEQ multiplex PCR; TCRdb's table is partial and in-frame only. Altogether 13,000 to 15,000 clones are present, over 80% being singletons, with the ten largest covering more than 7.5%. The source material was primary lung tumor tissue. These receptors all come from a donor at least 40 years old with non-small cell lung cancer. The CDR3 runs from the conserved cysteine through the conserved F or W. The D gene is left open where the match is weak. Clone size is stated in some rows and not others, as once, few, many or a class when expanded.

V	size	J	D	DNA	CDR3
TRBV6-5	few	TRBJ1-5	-	TGTGCCAGCAGTTATTTCGGGGGGGCTCAGCCCCAGCATTTT	CASSYFGGAQPQHF
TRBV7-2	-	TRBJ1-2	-	TGTGCCAGCAGCAAGTTAAATAACTATGGCTACACCTTC	CASSKLNNYGYTF
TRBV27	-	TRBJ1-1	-	TGTGCCAGCAGTTTCTCCGGGGGATACACTGAAGCTTTCTTT	CASSFSGGYTEAFF
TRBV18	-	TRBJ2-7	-	TGTGCCAGCTCACCAATTTCCTCGGGCTACGAGCAGTACTTC	CASSPISSGYEQYF
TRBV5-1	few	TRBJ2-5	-	TGCGCCAGCAGCTTAGACCAAGAGACCCAGTACTTC	CASSLDQETQYF
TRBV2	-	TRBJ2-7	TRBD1	TGTGCCAGCAGATCCCCAGGGGGCTTTTACGAGCAGTACTTC	CASRSPGGFYEQYF
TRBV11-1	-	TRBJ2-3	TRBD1	TGTGCCAGCAGTGTGGGACAGGGCACAGATACGCAGTATTTT	CASSVGQGTDTQYF
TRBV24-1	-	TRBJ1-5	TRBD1	TGTGCCACCAGCCTTGGGACAGGGGGCGGGGGAAGTCAGCCCCAGCATTTT	CATSLGTGGGGSQPQHF
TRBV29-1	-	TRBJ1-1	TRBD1	TGCAGCGCTAATAGGGACAGGAACACTGAAGCTTTCTTT	CSANRDRNTEAFF
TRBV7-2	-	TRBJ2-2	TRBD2	TGTGCCAGCAGCTTCCAGGGAGGGGCGAACACCGGGGAGCTGTTTTTT	CASSFQGGANTGELFF
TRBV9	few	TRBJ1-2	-	TGTGCCAGCAGCAGGGTGGATTATGGCTACACCTTC	CASSRVDYGYTF
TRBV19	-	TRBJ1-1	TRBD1	TGTGCCAGTTGTCCGGGACAGGGGTGGAACACTGAAGCTTTCTTT	CASCPGQGWNTEAFF
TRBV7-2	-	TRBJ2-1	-	TGTGCCAGCAGCACGGAACAGGGAAGGGTTTTGAATGAGCAGTTCTTC	CASSTEQGRVLNEQFF
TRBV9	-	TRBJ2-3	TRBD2	TGTGCCAGCAGCCCCCGGACTAGCGGGGCGCCCACAGATACGCAGTATTTT	CASSPRTSGAPTDTQYF
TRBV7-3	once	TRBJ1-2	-	TGTGCCAGCAGCTTAACCGGAAGCGGTCGGATCTTAGATGGCTACACCTTC	CASSLTGSGRILDGYTF
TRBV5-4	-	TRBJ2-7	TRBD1	TGTGCCAGCAGACCCGGGACAGGATTGGGAGGGCAGTACTTC	CASRPGTGLGGQYF
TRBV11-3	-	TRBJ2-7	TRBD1	TGTGCCAGCAGCTGGGGACAGGGGCACTCCTACGAGCAGTACTTC	CASSWGQGHSYEQYF
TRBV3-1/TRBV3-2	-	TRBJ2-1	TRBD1	TGTGCCAGCAGCGTCAGGGGGAATGAGCAGTTCTTC	CASSVRGNEQFF
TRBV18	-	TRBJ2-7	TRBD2	TGTGCCAGCTCATCCTCTAGCGGGGGGGCTGGCGAGCAGTACTTC	CASSSSSGGAGEQYF
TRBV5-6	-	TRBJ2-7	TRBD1	TGTGCCAGCAGCTCCCGGGACAGGGCTAACGAGCAGTACTTC	CASSSRDRANEQYF
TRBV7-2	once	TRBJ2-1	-	TGTGCCAGCAGCTTAGCCAGGACCTCCTACAATGAGCAGTTCTTC	CASSLARTSYNEQFF
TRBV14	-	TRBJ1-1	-	TGTGCCAGCAGCCAAGGGGGGATGAACACTGAAGCTTTCTTT	CASSQGGMNTEAFF
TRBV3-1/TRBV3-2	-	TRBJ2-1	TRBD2	TGTGCCAGCAGCCAAATGGGGGGACTAGCGGGTTACAATGAGCAGTTCTTC	CASSQMGGLAGYNEQFF
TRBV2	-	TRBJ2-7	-	TGTGCCAGCAGTAGAGAGGGCCACGAGCAGTACTTC	CASSREGHEQYF
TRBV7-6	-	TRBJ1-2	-	TGTGCCAGCAGCAAACAGGGACCCTTGAAGGCGTATGGCTACACCTTC	CASSKQGPLKAYGYTF
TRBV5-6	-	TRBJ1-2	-	TGTGCCAGCCGCTTTGAGAAGTTTGGCGGCTACACCTTC	CASRFEKFGGYTF
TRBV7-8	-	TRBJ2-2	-	TGTGCCAGCAGCCAATACACCGGGGAGCTGTTTTTT	CASSQYTGELFF
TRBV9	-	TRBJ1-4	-	TGTGCCAGCAGCGTAGGGTGGAGCGCTAATGAAAAACTGTTTTTT	CASSVGWSANEKLFF
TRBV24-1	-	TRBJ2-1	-	TGTGCCACCAGTGATTCCCCGGACAAGGCGGCGTTCTTC	CATSDSPDKAAFF
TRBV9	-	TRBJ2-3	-	TGTGCCAGCAGCGTAGAAGATACGCAGTATTTT	CASSVEDTQYF
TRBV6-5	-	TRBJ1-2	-	TGTGCCAGCAGCTCGCCCGCAGAGCCTTCCGGCTACACCTTC	CASSSPAEPSGYTF
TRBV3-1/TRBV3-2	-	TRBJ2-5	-	TGTGCCAGCAGCCAAGATGGGGGGACTCAAGAGACCCAGTACTTC	CASSQDGGTQETQYF
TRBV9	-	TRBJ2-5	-	TGTGCCAGCAGCGTCGAGGTTGGTGGGACCCAGTACTTC	CASSVEVGGTQYF
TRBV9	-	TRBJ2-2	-	TGTGCCAGCAGCGCCACAGTCACCGGGGAGCTGTTTTTT	CASSATVTGELFF
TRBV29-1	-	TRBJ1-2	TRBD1	TGCAGCGTTTGGACAGGCAGGGCAGAACCTGATGGCTACACCTTC	CSVWTGRAEPDGYTF
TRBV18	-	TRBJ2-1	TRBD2	TGTGCCAGCTCACCAGAACGTTTAACTAGCGGGGGGGATGAGCAGTTCTTC	CASSPERLTSGGDEQFF
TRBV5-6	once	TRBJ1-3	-	TGTGCCAGCAGCTTAGGGGGATCCGGAAACACCATATATTTT	CASSLGGSGNTIYF
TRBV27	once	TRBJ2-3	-	TGTGCCAGCAGTGTAGAGGGCGCTAACACAGATACGCAGTATTTT	CASSVEGANTDTQYF
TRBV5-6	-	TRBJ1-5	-	TGTGCCAGCAGCTTGGGGGGGTCCCACCAGCCCCAGCATTTT	CASSLGGSHQPQHF
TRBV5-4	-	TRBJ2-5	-	TGTGCCACCTCTGAGGGAAAGACCCAGTACTTC	CATSEGKTQYF
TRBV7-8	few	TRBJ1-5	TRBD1	TGTGCCAGCAGCGCCGGGACAGGGGGCTTCCCGGGCAATCAGCCCCAGCATTTT	CASSAGTGGFPGNQPQHF
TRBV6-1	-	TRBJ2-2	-	TGTGCCAGCAGTGGAAACCGGGCCACAAGACGTCCCGGGGAGCTGTTTTTT	CASSGNRATRRPGELFF
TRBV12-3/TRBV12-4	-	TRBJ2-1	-	TGTGCCGGCCCAGGAGCGCCTAACAATGAGCAGTTCTTC	CAGPGAPNNEQFF
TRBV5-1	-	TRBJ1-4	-	TGCGCCAGCAGCTTGGTACCTGGGACGGATGAAAAACTGTTTTTT	CASSLVPGTDEKLFF
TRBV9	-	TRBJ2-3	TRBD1	TGTGCCAGCAGCGTAGCAACAGGGGGCGGCACAGATACGCAGTATTTT	CASSVATGGGTDTQYF
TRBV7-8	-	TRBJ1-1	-	TGCGCCAGCAGCCCAGGTCGGCAGAGTGGATTTTGGGAGATGAACACTGAAGCTTTCTTT	CASSPGRQSGFWEMNTEAFF
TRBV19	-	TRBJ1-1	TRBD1	TGTGCCAGTACGCCCCCTCGGACAGGGAAGAACACTGAAGCTTTCTTT	CASTPPRTGKNTEAFF
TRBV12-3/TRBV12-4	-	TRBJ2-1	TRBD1	TGTGCCAGCGGGACAGGATTCAGCAATGAGCAGTTCTTC	CASGTGFSNEQFF
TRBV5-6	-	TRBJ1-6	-	TGTGCCAGCAGCTTGGTGACAGATTATTCACCCCTCCACTTT	CASSLVTDYSPLHF
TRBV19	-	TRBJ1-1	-	TGTGCCAGTACCAATGGGGGTTCGGGGGGCACTGAAGCTTTCTTT	CASTNGGSGGTEAFF
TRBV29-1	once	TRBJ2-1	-	TGCAGCGTGGGGGTGGGGGCGTCAGGTCAGGGGCGCTCCTACAATGAGCAGTTCTTC	CSVGVGASGQGRSYNEQFF
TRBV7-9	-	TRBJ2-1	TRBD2	TGTGCCAGCAGGGGCATAGGCGGGGAGGGCAATAAGCAGTTCTTC	CASRGIGGEGNKQFF
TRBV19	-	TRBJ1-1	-	TGTGCCAGTAGTCCTCACGGGACTGCGAACACTGAAGCTTTCTTT	CASSPHGTANTEAFF